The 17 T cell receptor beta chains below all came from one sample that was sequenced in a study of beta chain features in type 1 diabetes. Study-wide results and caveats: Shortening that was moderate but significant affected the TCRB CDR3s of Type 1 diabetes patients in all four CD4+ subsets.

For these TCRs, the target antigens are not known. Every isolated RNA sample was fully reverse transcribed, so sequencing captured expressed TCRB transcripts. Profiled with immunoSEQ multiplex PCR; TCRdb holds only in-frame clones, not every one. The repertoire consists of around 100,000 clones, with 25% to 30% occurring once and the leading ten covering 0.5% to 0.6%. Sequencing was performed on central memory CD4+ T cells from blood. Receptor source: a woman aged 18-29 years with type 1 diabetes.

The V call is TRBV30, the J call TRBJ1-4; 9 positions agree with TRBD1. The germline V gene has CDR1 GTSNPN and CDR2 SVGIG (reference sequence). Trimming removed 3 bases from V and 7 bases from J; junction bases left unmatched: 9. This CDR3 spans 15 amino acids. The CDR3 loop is CAWRDRTGVGEKLFF. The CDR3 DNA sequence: TGTGCCTGGAGGGACCGGACAGGGGTTGGTGAAAAACTGTTTTTT.

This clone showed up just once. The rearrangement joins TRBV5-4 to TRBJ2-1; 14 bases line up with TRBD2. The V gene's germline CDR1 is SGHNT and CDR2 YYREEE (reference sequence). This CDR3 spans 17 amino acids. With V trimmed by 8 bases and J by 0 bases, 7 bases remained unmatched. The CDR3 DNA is TGTGCCAGTACCACCGGGACTAGCGGGAGCTCCTACAATGAGCAGTTCTTC. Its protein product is CASTTGTSGSSYNEQFF. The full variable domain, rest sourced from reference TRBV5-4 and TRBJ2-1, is ETGVTQSPTHLIKTRGQQVTLRCSSQSGHNTVSWYQQALGQGPQFIFQYYREEENGRGNFPPRFSGLQFPNYSSELNVNALELDDSALYLCASTTGTSGSSYNEQFFGPGTRLTVL.

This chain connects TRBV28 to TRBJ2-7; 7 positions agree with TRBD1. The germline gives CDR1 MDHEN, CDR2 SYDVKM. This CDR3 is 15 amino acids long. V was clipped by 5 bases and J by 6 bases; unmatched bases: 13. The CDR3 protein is CASSPQDRDGTEQYF. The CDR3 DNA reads TGTGCCAGCAGTCCTCAAGACAGGGATGGGACCGAGCAGTACTTC.

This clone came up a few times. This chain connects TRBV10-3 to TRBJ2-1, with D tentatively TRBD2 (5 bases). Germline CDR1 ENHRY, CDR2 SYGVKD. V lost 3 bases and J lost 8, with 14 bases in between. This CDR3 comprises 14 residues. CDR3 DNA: TGTGCCATCAGTGAAGGACTCAGTTTCGATGAGCAGTTCTTC. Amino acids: CAISEGLSFDEQFF.

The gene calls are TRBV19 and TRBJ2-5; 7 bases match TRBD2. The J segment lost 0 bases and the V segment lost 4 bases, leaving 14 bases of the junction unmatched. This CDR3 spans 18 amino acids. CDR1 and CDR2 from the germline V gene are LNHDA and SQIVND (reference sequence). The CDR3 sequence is CASSTPLAQSRYQETQYF. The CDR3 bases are TGTGCCAGTAGTACTCCACTAGCGCAGTCCCGGTACCAAGAGACCCAGTACTTC. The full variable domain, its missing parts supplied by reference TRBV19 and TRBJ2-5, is DGGITQSPKYLFRKEGQNVTLSCEQNLNHDAMYWYRQDPGQGLRLIYYSQIVNDFQKGDIAEGYSVSREKKESFPLTVTSAQKNPTAFYLCASSTPLAQSRYQETQYFGPGTRLLVL.

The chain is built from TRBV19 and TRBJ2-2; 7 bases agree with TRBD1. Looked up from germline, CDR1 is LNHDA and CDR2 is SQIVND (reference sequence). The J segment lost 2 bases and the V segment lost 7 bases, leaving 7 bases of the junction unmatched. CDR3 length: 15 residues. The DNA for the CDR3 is TGTGCCAGTAAACCCGGGACAGCAAACACCGGGGAGCTGTTTTTT. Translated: CASKPGTANTGELFF. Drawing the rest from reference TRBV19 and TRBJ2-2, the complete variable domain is DGGITQSPKYLFRKEGQNVTLSCEQNLNHDAMYWYRQDPGQGLRLIYYSQIVNDFQKGDIAEGYSVSREKKESFPLTVTSAQKNPTAFYLCASKPGTANTGELFFGEGSRLTVL.

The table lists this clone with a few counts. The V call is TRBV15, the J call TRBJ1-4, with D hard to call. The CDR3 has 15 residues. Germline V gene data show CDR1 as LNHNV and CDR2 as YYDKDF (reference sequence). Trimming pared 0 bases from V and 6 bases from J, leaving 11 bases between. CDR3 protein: CATSRDGKGDEKLFF. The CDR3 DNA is TGTGCCACCAGCAGAGATGGGAAGGGAGATGAAAAACTGTTTTTT.

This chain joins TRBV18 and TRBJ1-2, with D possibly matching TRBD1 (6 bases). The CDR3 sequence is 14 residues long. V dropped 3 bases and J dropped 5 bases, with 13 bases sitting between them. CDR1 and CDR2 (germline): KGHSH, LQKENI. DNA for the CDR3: TGTGCCAGCTCACCCCTCGGACAGTTATATGGCTACACCTTC. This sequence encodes CASSPLGQLYGYTF.

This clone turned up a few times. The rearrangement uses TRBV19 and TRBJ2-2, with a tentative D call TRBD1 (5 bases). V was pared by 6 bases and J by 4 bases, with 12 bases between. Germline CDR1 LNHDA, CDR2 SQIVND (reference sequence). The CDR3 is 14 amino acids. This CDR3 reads CASRDPQVTGELFF. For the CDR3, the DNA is TGTGCCAGTAGGGACCCACAGGTCACCGGGGAGCTGTTTTTT.

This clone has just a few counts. Written as DNA, the CDR3 is TGTGCCCACGTAGACAACAGGGGGCGAACTGAAGCTTTCTTT. Translation: CAHVDNRGRTEAFF. The chain couples TRBV7-9 to TRBJ1-1; TRBD1 aligns across 9 bases. The CDR3 loop spans 14 amino acids. The trim removed 11 bases at V and 5 bases at J, leaving 12 bases unmatched. CDR1 and CDR2 (germline): SEHNR, FQNEAQ (reference sequence).

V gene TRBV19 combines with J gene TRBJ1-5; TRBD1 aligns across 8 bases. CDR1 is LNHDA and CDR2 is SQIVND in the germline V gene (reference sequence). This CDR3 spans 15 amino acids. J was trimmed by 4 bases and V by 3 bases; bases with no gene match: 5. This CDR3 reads CASSISRGQNQPQHF. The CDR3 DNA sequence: TGTGCCAGTAGTATCTCCAGGGGGCAAAATCAGCCCCAGCATTTT.

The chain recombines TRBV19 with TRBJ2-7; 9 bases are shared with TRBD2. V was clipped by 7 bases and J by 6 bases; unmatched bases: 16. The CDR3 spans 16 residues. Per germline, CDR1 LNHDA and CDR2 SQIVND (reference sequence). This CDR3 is CASTPRGSGSSGEQYF. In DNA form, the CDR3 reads TGTGCCAGTACCCCTAGGGGTAGCGGGAGTTCCGGCGAGCAGTACTTC.

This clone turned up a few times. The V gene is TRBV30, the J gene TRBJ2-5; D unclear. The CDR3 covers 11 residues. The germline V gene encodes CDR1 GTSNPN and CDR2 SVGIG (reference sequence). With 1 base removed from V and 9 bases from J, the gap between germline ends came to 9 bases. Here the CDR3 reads CAWSALSPQYF. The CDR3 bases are TGTGCCTGGAGTGCCCTTAGTCCCCAGTACTTC.

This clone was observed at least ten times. The CDR3 sequence is CSAQGSQSNQPQHF. CDR3 sequence (DNA): TGCAGCGCCCAGGGGTCTCAAAGCAATCAGCCCCAGCATTTT. The chain couples TRBV29-1 to TRBJ1-5, with D maybe TRBD1 (6 bases). The CDR3 contains 14 residues. The germline V gene has CDR1 SQVTM and CDR2 ANQGSEA. V gave up 7 bases and J gave up 1 base, with 14 bases separating them.

CDR3 DNA: TGTGCTAGTGGTGCCGGGGGAAACACTGAAGCTTTCTTT. This gives the protein CASGAGGNTEAFF. The gene calls are TRBV12-5 and TRBJ1-1; D might be TRBD1 (5 bases). Per germline, CDR1 LGHNT and CDR2 FRNRAP. Trimming shortened V by 5 bases and J by 2 bases, and 9 bases separated the two germline ends. This CDR3 has 13 residues. Full variable domain (remainder filled in from reference TRBV12-5 and TRBJ1-1): DARVTQTPRHKVTEMGQEVTMRCQPILGHNTVFWYRQTMMQGLELLAYFRNRAPLDDSGMPKDRFSAEMPDATLATLKIQPSEPRDSAVYFCASGAGGNTEAFFGQGTRLTVV.

CDR3 DNA sequence: TGCGCCAGCAGCCCCCGACTGGCAACCCAGTACTTC. This gives the protein CASSPRLATQYF. The gene calls are TRBV5-1 and TRBJ2-5; no definite D call. Germline lookup yields CDR1 SGHRS and CDR2 YFSETQ. V lost 4 bases and J 8 bases, leaving 12 bases between the germline ends. The CDR3 has 12 residues.

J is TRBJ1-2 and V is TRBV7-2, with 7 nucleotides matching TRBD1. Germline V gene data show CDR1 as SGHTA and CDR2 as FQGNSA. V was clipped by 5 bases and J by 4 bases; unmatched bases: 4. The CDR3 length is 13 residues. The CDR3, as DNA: TGTGCCAGCAGCCCCCACAGGGGCTATGGCTACACCTTC. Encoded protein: CASSPHRGYGYTF. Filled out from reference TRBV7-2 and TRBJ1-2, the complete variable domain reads GAGVSQSPSNKVTEKGKDVELRCDPISGHTALYWYRQSLGQGLEFLIYFQGNSAPDKSGLPSDRFSAERTGGSVSTLTIQRTQQEDSAVYLCASSPHRGYGYTFGSGTRLTVV.